The T cell receptor beta chain under discussion was sequenced for a study of blood T cells in healthy people across ages (dated by TCRdb to about 2015). Some background on the complete study: In model experiments, template switching captured about one uniquely barcoded TCR beta cDNA molecule for every two T cells. Using deep sequencing normalized with unique cDNA molecular identifiers, the study measured how TCR beta repertoire diversity changes with age. The donors were split into four age groups: young (average 16 years), middle-aged (39), aged (roughly 60) and long-lived (roughly 86). To avoid experimental bias, donors of different ages were spread randomly across the sequencing lanes. The study analyzed two additional independent replicas of 1 million unique cDNA reads from the same blood draw for two donors, one aged 18 to 29 and one aged 80 or older.

Overall results and qualifications from the work: Conclusive comparison of naive and antigen-experienced compartments was prevented by the profiling of bulk unsorted PBMCs. Estimates of total diversity from one million sequenced T cells were regarded as lower bounds and underestimates. Because the CMV infection status of the donors was unknown, age-related changes in expanded clonotypes may potentially have been confounded. The long-lived group showed more naive CD4+ T cells, fewer expanded clones and increased TCR diversity than the aged group, suggesting age selection. Observed TCR beta diversity per million T cells fell roughly linearly with age, and a significant reduction was already apparent by age approximately 41. The percentage of naive T cells measured by flow cytometry correlated strongly with observed TCR beta diversity.

Trimming costs V 1 base and J 1 base, and their ends lie 7 bases apart. The CDR3 holds 14 amino acids from the cysteine to the phenylalanine. Of all the DNA, just the CDR3 is kept, 42 bases in frame from base 1. Systemically healthy Caucasian individuals from Russia, 35 to 40 in total and aged about 6 to 90 years, were included as donors. Each donor gave ten milliliters of peripheral blood, drawn into EDTA-treated Vacutainer tubes. PBMCs were isolated by Ficoll-Paque density-gradient centrifugation, with at least 7 million obtained per sample. Trizol reagent was used to extract total RNA from the PBMCs, yielding at least 6 micrograms per sample. For every donor, an aliquot of PBMCs went through flow cytometry to measure the percentages of naive CD45RAhigh/CD27high T cells. This clonotype was found a few times. Its binding antigen is unknown. Base-call qualities are not available, and no considerably larger clone is one nucleotide away.

Receptor libraries were prepared by 5' RACE. The reads were generated on an Illumina HiSeq 2500. A second about 7 to 11 cycle PCR used a sample-barcoded 5' primer and a J-beta primer mix. A template-switch 5' adaptor carrying 12 random nucleotides introduced a unique molecular identifier onto each TCR beta cDNA molecule. Each sample yielded at least 2.5 million CDR3-containing paired-end reads. First-strand cDNA was synthesized from all RNA with the Mint cDNA synthesis kit, primed by a TRBC-specific oligonucleotide. All cDNA was treated with uracil-DNA glycosylase and then went through a first 18-cycle PCR with the universal primers M1SS and BC2_uni_R. The authors' pipeline ran thus. Normalization of each sample was performed by random selection of 1 million high-quality reads, each carrying a distinct molecular identifier. Reads sharing molecular identifiers were discarded rather than binned into consensus sequences. CDR3 identification, clonotype clustering and error correction used MiTCR with a Q25 quality threshold and the strictest error-elimination algorithm. A nonparametric unseen species model with Euler transformation was used to estimate lower-bound total TCR beta diversity. The public reads were quality trimmed at Q25 with fastp and then assembled into clones with MiXCR by TCRdb, keeping productive beta chains. CDR3 protein duplicates are merged, each entry listing the most common genes and DNA. None of the V and J calls come from the authors' own analysis; TCRdb made them. A total of about a million distinct CDR3 sequences appear in this sample, around two fifths of them only once. Around 13% of the sample comes from the top ten.

The V and J genes are TRBV12-3 or TRBV12-4 and TRBJ1-1; no confident D gene assignment can be made. The receptor was derived from a man younger than 30 in good health. The material sequenced was blood. The nucleotide sequence reads TGTGCCAGCAGTTTAGTCGGCTCGAACACTGAAGCTTTCTTT. Translated, this is CASSLVGSNTEAFF.